This TCR beta chain came from a study of shared clonotypes between healthy human individuals. As defined, naive CD8 cells were CD45RO-negative and positively selected for CCR7, with terminally differentiated effector memory CD45RA+ cells excluded. Study results and caveats: Larger richness was generally estimated for naive than memory subsets.

Germline V lookup: CDR1 SSHAT, CDR2 FNYEAQ (reference sequence). The CDR3 is made up of 14 amino acids. The table came from immunoSEQ multiplex PCR; TCRdb's copy has only in-frame clones and leaves some out. The table shows some 740,000 clones, with around 93% occurring only once. In the case of this clone: What it recognizes is unknown. One end of the junction fails to match germline, which may point to a read error.

This clonotype was sampled from a man aged 25-45 years in good health. The chain recombines TRBV7-7 with TRBJ2-5; 10 positions match TRBD2. Sample: naive CD8+ T cells sorted from blood. CDR3: CASSLLAGEETQYF. DNA of the CDR3: TGTGCTAGCAGTCTGCTAGCGGGAGAAGAGACCCAGTACTTC.